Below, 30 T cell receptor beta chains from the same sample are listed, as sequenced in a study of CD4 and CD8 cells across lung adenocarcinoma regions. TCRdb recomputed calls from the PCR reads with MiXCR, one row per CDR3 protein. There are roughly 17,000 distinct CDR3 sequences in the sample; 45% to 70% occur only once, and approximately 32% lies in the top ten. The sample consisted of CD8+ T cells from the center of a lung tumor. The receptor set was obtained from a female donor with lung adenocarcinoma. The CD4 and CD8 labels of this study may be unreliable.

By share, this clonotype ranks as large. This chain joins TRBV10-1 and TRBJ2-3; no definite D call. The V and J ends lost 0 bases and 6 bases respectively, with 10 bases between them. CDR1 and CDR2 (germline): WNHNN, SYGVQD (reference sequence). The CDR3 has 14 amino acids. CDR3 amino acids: CASSESTLGDTQYF. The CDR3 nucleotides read TGCGCCAGCAGTGAGTCGACTCTGGGGGATACGCAGTATTTT.

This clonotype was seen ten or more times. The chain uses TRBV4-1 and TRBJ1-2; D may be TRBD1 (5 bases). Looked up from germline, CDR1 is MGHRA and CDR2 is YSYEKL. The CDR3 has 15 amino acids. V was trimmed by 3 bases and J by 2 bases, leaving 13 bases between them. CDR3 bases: TGCGCCAGCAGCCAGTATACGACAGCCAACTATGGCTACACCTTC. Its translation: CASSQYTTANYGYTF.

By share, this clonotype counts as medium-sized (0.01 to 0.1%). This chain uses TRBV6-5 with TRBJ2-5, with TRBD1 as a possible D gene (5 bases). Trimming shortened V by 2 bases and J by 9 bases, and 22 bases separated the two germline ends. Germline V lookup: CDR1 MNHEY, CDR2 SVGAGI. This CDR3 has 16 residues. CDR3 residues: CASSYGGFVTETAQYF. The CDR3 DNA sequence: TGTGCCAGCAGTTACGGTGGTTTTGTGACAGAGACGGCCCAGTACTTC.

The CDR3 coding sequence is TGTGCCAGCAGTTCCGGGACAGGGGGCAATGAGCAGTTCTTC. Encoded protein: CASSSGTGGNEQFF. The V call is TRBV6-5, the J call TRBJ2-1; TRBD1 agrees at 11 bases. The CDR3 has 14 residues. CDR1 is MNHEY, CDR2 SVGAGI, per germline. Trimming removed 4 bases from V and 6 bases from J; junction bases left unmatched: 2.

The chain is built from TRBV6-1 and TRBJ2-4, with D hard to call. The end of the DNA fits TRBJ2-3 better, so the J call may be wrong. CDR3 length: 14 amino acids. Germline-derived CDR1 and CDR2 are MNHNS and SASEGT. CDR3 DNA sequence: TGTGCCAGCTCGGCGCAGAGAGTCAAAGACATTCAGTATTTT. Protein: CASSAQRVKDIQYF.

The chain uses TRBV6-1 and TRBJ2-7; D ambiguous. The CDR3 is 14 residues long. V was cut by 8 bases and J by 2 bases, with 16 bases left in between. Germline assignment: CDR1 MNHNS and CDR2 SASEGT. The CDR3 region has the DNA TGTGCCAGCTCCAATGGGATAGGGCCCTACGAGCAGTACTTC. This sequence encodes CASSNGIGPYEQYF.

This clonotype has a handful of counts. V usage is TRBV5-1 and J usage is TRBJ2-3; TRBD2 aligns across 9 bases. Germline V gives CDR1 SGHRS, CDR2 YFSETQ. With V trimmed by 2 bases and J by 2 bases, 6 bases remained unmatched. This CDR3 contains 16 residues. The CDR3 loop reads CASSFDSGGATDTQYF. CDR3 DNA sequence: TGCGCCAGCAGCTTTGATAGCGGGGGAGCCACAGATACGCAGTATTTT.

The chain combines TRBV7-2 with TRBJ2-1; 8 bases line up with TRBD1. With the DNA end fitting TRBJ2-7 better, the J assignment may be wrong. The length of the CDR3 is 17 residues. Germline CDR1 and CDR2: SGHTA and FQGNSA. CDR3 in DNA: TGTGCCAGCACCCTTCTCGGGACAGGAAGAACTTCCTACGAGCAGTACTTC. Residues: CASTLLGTGRTSYEQYF.

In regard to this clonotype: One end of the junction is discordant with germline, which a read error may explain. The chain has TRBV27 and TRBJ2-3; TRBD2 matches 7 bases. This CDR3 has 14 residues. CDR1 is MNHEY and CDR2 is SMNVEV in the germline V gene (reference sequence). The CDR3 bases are TGTGCGGGGGGGGGGGTATGCGGCACAGAGACGCAGTATTTC. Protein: CAGGGVCGTETQYF.

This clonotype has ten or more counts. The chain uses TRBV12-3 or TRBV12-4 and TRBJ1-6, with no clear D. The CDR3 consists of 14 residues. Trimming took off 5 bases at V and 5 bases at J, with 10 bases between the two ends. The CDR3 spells CASSRPGNNSPLHF. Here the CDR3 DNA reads TGTGCCAGCAGTCGACCTGGAAATAATTCACCCCTCCACTTT.

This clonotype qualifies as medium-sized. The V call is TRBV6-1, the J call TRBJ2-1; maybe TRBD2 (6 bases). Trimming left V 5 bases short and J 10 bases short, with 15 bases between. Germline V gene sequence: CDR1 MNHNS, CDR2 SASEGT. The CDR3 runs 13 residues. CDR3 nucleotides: TGTGCCAGCAGTCCCCGGTGGGACTCAGAGCAGTTCTTC. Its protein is CASSPRWDSEQFF.

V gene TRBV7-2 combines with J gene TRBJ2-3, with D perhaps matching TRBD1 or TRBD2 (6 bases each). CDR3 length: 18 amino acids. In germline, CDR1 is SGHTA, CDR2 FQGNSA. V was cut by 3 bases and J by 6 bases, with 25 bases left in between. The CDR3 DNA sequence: TGTGCCAGCAGCTTGTGGGGACTGGGGGCGGTGGGTGAGGATACGCAGTATTTT. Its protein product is CASSLWGLGAVGEDTQYF.

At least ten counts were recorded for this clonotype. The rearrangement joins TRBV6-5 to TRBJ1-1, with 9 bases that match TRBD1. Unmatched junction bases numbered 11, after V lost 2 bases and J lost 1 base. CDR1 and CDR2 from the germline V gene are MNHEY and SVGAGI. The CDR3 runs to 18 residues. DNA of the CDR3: TGTGCCAGCAGTTACCGCGAACCGGGACAGGGTAAGAACACTGAAGCTTTCTTT. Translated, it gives CASSYREPGQGKNTEAFF.

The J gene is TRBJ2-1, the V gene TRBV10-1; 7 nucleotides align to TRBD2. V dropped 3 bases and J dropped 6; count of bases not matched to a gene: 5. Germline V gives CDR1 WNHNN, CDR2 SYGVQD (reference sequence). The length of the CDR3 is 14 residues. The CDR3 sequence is CASSEMAGANEQFF. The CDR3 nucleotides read TGCGCCAGCAGTGAAATGGCGGGAGCCAATGAGCAGTTCTTC.

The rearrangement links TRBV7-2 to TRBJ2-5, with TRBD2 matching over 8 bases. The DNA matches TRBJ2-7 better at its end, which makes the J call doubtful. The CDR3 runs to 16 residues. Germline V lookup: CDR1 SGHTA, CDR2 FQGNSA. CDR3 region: CASSSRPAGDSYEQYF. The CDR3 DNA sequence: TGTGCCAGCAGCTCTAGACCAGCGGGGGACTCCTACGAGCAGTACTTC.

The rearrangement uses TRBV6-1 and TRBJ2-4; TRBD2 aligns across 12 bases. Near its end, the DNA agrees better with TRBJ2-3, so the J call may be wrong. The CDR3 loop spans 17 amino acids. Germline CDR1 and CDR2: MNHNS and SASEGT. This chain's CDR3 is CASSRRLAGAFTDIQYF. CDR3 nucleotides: TGTGCCAGCAGTCGACGACTAGCGGGGGCTTTCACAGACATTCAGTATTTT.

Here the CDR3 reads CASSSMGDTQYF. Here the CDR3 DNA reads TGTGCCAGCAGTTCGATGGGAGATACGCAGTATTTT. The rearrangement links TRBV6-6 to TRBJ2-3, with D uncertain. The V end was cut by 4 bases, the J end by 5 bases, with 7 bases between. The germline CDR1 and CDR2 sequences are MNHNY and SVGAGI (reference sequence). The CDR3 spans 12 residues.

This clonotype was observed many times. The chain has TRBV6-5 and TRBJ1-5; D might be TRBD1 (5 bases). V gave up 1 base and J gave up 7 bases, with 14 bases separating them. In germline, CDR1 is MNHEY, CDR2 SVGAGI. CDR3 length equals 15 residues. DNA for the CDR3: TGTGCCAGCAGTTACTGGCGGGGGTGGGAGCAGCCCCAGCATTTT. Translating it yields CASSYWRGWEQPQHF.

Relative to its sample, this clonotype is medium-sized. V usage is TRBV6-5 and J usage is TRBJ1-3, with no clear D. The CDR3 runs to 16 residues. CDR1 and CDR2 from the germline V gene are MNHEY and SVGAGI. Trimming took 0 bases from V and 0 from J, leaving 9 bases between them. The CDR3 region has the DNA TGTGCCAGCAGTTACTCTTTGGCCTTCTCTGGAAACACCATATATTTT. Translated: CASSYSLAFSGNTIYF.

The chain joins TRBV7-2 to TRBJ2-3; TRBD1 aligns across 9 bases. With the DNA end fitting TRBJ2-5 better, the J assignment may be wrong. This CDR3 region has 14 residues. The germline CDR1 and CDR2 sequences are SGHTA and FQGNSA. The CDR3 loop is CASSLQGAGETQYF. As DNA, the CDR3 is TGTGCCAGCAGCCTACAGGGGGCCGGGGAGACCCAGTACTTC.

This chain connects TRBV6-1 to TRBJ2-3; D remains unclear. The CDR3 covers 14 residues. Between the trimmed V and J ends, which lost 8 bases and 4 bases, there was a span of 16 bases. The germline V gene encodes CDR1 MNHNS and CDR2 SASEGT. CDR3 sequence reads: CASDRRGWADTQYF. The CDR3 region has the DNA TGTGCCAGCGATAGACGAGGATGGGCAGATACGCAGTATTTT.

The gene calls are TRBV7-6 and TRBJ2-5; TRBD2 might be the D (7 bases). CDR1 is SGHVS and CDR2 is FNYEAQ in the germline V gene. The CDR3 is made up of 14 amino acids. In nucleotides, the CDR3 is TGTGCGGGGCGCGGGGGCCGTGACAAAGAGACCCAGTACTTC. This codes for CAGRGGRDKETQYF. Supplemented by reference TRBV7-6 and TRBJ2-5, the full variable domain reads GAGVSQSPRYKVTKRGQDVALRCDPISGHVSLYWYRQALGQGPEFLTYFNYEAQQDKSGLPNDRFSAERPEGSISTLTIQRTEQRDSAMYRCAGRGGRDKETQYFGPGTRLLVL.

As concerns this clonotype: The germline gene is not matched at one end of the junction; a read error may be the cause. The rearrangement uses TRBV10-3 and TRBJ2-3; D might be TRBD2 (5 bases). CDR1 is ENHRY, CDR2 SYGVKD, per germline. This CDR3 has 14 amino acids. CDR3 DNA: TGTGCGGGCTCCGGGGAGATTGTCCGAGATACGCAGTACTTT. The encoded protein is CAGSGEIVRDTQYF.

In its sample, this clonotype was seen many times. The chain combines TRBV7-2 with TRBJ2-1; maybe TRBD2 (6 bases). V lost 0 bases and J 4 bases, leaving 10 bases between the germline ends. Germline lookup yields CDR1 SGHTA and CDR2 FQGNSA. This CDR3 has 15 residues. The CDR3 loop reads CASSLAGTAYNEQFF. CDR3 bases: TGTGCCAGCAGCTTAGCCGGGACTGCTTACAATGAGCAGTTCTTC.

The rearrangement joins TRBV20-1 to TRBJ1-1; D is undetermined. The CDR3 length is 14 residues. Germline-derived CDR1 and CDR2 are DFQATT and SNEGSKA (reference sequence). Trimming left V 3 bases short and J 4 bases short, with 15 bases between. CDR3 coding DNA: TGCAGTGCTAGGGAGGCCAAAAGGCGCACTGAAGCTTTCTTT. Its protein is CSAREAKRRTEAFF.

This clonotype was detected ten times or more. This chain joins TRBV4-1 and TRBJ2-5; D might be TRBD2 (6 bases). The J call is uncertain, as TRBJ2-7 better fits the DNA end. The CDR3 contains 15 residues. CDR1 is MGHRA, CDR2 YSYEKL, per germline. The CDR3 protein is CASSQEEGGWYEQYF. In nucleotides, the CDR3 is TGCGCCAGCAGCCAAGAGGAGGGAGGATGGTACGAGCAGTACTTC.

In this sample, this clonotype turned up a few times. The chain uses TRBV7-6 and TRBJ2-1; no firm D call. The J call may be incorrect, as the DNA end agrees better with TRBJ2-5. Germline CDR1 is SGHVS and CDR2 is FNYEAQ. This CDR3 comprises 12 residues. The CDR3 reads CASSQGRETQYF. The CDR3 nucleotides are TGTGCCAGCAGCCAAGGACGAGAGACCCAGTACTTC.

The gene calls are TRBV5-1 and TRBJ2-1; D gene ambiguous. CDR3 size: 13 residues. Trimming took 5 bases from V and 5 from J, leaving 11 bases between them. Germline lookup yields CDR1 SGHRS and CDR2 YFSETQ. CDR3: CASSVTPNNEQFF. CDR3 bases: TGCGCCAGCAGTGTTACGCCTAACAATGAGCAGTTCTTC.

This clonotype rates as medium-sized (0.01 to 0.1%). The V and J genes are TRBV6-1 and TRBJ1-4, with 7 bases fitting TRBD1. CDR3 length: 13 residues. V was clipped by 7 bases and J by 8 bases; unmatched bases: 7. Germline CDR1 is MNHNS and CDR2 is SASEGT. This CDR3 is CASTSTGSEKLFF. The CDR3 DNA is TGTGCCAGCACCTCGACAGGGTCGGAAAAACTGTTTTTT.

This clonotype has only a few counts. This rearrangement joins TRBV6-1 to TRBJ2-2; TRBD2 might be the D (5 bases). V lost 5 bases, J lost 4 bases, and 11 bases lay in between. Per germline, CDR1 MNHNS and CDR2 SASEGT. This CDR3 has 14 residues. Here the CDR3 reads CASSRNRGTGELFF. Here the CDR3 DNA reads TGTGCCAGCAGTCGCAATCGGGGCACCGGGGAGCTGTTTTTT.